The 22 T cell receptor beta chains reported below all come from one sample, sequenced in a study of CD8+CD57+ T cells in acquired aplastic anemia. The template used for profiling TCR beta VDJ and CDR3 was genomic DNA. TCRdb reanalysed the reads using MiXCR and keeps one entry per CDR3 protein. The sample carries roughly 120,000 distinct CDR3 sequences, under 60% recorded once. Previously, flow cytometry had revealed CD8+CD57+ cell expansion in the patients chosen for sequencing. The sample consisted of sorted CD4+, CD8+, or CD8+CD57+ T cells (not recorded which) from PBMCs. These receptor sequences come from a human donor with aplastic anemia.

The chain uses TRBV20-1 and TRBJ2-2; 7 bases agree with TRBD2. This CDR3 has 16 amino acids. The germline CDR1 and CDR2 sequences are DFQATT and SNEGSKA (reference sequence). Trimming took 0 bases from V and 6 from J; bases not matched to a gene: 10. In DNA form, the CDR3 reads TGCAGTGCTAGAGACGGGGGGTGGGGAAACGCCGGGGAGCTGTTTTTT. Translating it yields CSARDGGWGNAGELFF.

This clonotype was observed many times. The junction differs from germline at one of its ends, possibly a read error. This chain connects TRBV7-9 to TRBJ1-1, with unresolved D. The CDR3 spans 15 residues. Per germline, CDR1 SEHNR and CDR2 FQNEAQ (reference sequence). The DNA for the CDR3 is TGTGCCAGCACCAAACCTGTAGGGTGGTCAAACCAATTCCCGTTT. Translated, it gives CASTKPVGWSNQFPF.

This clonotype was detected ten times or more. The chain couples TRBV12-3 or TRBV12-4 to TRBJ2-7, with D perhaps TRBD1 (6 bases). This CDR3 comprises 13 residues. V lost 7 bases and J 4 bases, leaving 14 bases between the germline ends. The CDR3 coding sequence is TGTGCCAGCATCGGACAGCTCACTTACGAGCAGTACTTC. Protein: CASIGQLTYEQYF.

The rearrangement uses TRBV6-4 and TRBJ2-2, with TRBD1 matching over 11 bases. Per the germline V gene, CDR1 is MRHNA and CDR2 is SNTAGT. CDR3 length equals 15 residues. With V trimmed by 2 bases and J by 4 bases, 0 bases remained unmatched. The CDR3, as DNA: TGTGCCAGCAGTGACGGACAGGGGGCCACCGGGGAGCTGTTTTTT. Amino acids: CASSDGQGATGELFF.

The chain combines TRBV30 with TRBJ1-4; no clear D. The CDR3 length is 15 residues. Germline V lookup: CDR1 GTSNPN, CDR2 SVGIG (reference sequence). Trimming stripped 0 bases from V and 0 bases from J, with 8 bases between. The CDR3 DNA sequence: TGTGCCTGGAGTGTACGGTGGGCAACTAATGAAAAACTGTTTTTT. Translation gives CAWSVRWATNEKLFF.

V and J are TRBV24-1 and TRBJ2-3, with unresolved D. CDR3 length: 16 amino acids. V was pared by 4 bases and J by 1 base, with 14 bases between. Germline V gene data show CDR1 as KGHDR and CDR2 as SFDVKD. The CDR3 bases are TGTGCCACCAGTGACCCAACTAAGGGCCGCACAGATACGCAGTATTTT. Amino acid sequence: CATSDPTKGRTDTQYF.

The chain recombines TRBV7-9 with TRBJ2-3; D perhaps matches TRBD2 (5 bases). Trimming stripped 8 bases from V and 11 bases from J, with 5 bases between. CDR1 is SEHNR, CDR2 FQNEAQ, per germline (reference sequence). This CDR3 contains 8 residues. CDR3 in DNA: TGTGCCAGCGCGGGGCAGTATTTT. Its protein product is CASAGQYF. Together with reference TRBV7-9 and TRBJ2-3, the CDR3 gives the full variable domain: DTGVSQNPRHKITKRGQNVTFRCDPISEHNRLYWYRQTLGQGPEFLTYFQNEAQLEKSRLLSDRFSAERPKGSFSTLEIQRTEQGDSAMYLCASAGQYFGPGTRLTVL.

This clonotype was counted between two and nine times. This chain connects TRBV20-1 to TRBJ1-5; 9 bases line up with TRBD1. The CDR3 is 16 amino acids. The junction had 11 bases not matched to a gene; V was cut back by 6 bases and J by 2 bases. Germline loops: CDR1 DFQATT, CDR2 SNEGSKA (reference sequence). The CDR3 reads CSASRGTGLGNQPQHF. DNA of the CDR3: TGCAGTGCCAGCAGAGGGACAGGGCTCGGCAATCAGCCCCAGCATTTT.

This clonotype has ten or more counts. The V call is TRBV2, the J call TRBJ2-1; maybe TRBD2 (5 bases). Germline CDR1 reads SNHLY; CDR2 reads FYNNEI. The CDR3 covers 16 residues. Trimming removed 2 bases at V and 3 bases at J, with 14 bases between. The CDR3 region is CASSETERILYNEQFF. The CDR3 region has the DNA TGTGCCAGCAGTGAAACAGAGCGGATTCTCTACAATGAGCAGTTCTTC.

CDR3 in amino acids: CATSDTVSGSSWNEQFF. Written as DNA, the CDR3 is TGTGCCACCAGTGATACCGTTAGCGGGAGTTCATGGAATGAGCAGTTCTTC. V is TRBV24-1 and J is TRBJ2-7; 9 bases agree with TRBD2. The DNA matches TRBJ2-1 better at its end, which makes the J call doubtful. The CDR3 has 17 residues. Germline CDR1 is KGHDR and CDR2 is SFDVKD.

The chain combines TRBV24-1 with TRBJ1-1, with D hard to call. The V end was cut by 3 bases, the J end by 0 bases, with 7 bases between. This CDR3 spans 14 amino acids. Per germline, CDR1 KGHDR and CDR2 SFDVKD. CDR3 amino acids: CATSDGTVNTEAFF. The CDR3 DNA is TGTGCCACCAGTGATGGCACAGTGAACACTGAAGCTTTCTTT.

The J gene is TRBJ2-5, the V gene TRBV7-9; possibly TRBD2 for D (6 bases). The CDR3 spans 11 residues. Germline loops: CDR1 SEHNR, CDR2 FQNEAQ (reference sequence). Trimming took off 6 bases at V and 7 bases at J, with 9 bases between the two ends. The CDR3 coding sequence is TGTGCCAGCAGTCGGCGGGGGACCCAGTACTTC. Translation gives CASSRRGTQYF.

This clonotype appeared many times. The chain uses TRBV29-1 and TRBJ2-7, with D maybe TRBD1 (6 bases). Trimming stripped 1 base from V and 2 bases from J, with 9 bases between. This CDR3 comprises 13 residues. Germline V gives CDR1 SQVTM, CDR2 ANQGSEA. This CDR3 is CSVEGTEPYEQYF. CDR3 sequence (DNA): TGCAGCGTTGAAGGGACAGAACCCTACGAGCAGTACTTC.

This clonotype was counted at least ten times. The chain employs TRBV9 and TRBJ1-6; no clear D. There are 12 residues in the CDR3. The germline gives CDR1 SGDLS, CDR2 YYNGEE. V dropped 6 bases and J dropped 6 bases, with 7 bases sitting between them. CDR3 DNA sequence: TGTGCCAGCAACCACTCTAATTCACCCCTCCACTTT. Amino acid sequence: CASNHSNSPLHF.

This clonotype was detected ten times or more. This chain connects TRBV20-1 to TRBJ2-7, with D unclear. This CDR3 has 14 residues. Trimming removed 5 bases from V and 3 bases from J, with 17 bases in between. CDR1 DFQATT and CDR2 SNEGSKA come from the germline V gene (reference sequence). For the CDR3, the DNA is TGCAGTGCTCTTTCGTATAACGGCGGCTACGAGCAGTACTTC. This translates into CSALSYNGGYEQYF.

V is TRBV15 and J is TRBJ2-5, with D perhaps TRBD1 (6 bases). V dropped 3 bases and J dropped 5 bases, with 10 bases sitting between them. Germline CDR1 and CDR2: LNHNV and YYDKDF (reference sequence). The CDR3 consists of 13 residues. CDR3 coding DNA: TGTGCCACCAGCAGGGGGGCAGGGGAGACCCAGTACTTC. Amino acids: CATSRGAGETQYF.

This clonotype was found a few times. This rearrangement joins TRBV3-1 to TRBJ1-1; the match to TRBD1 covers 8 bases. Germline CDR1 reads LGHDT; CDR2 reads YNNKEL (reference sequence). The CDR3 covers 14 residues. J was trimmed by 7 bases and V by 3 bases; bases with no gene match: 7. CDR3 residues: CASSQESGTGEAFF. DNA of the CDR3: TGTGCCAGCAGCCAGGAATCCGGGACAGGTGAAGCTTTCTTT.

The chain combines TRBV7-3 with TRBJ2-3; possibly TRBD2 for D (5 bases). V lost 4 bases, J lost 0 bases, and 11 bases lay in between. This CDR3 is built from 15 residues. Germline V lookup: CDR1 SGHTA, CDR2 FQGTGA. DNA for the CDR3: TGTGCCAGCAGCTCAGACTATTCTAGCACAGATACGCAGTATTTT. Its translation is CASSSDYSSTDTQYF.

The V call is TRBV20-1, the J call TRBJ1-1; TRBD1 matches at 11 bases. V shed 3 bases, J shed 3 bases, and the junction held 0 bases outside the gene matches. The CDR3 contains 13 residues. The germline CDR1 and CDR2 sequences are DFQATT and SNEGSKA (reference sequence). The CDR3 is CSARGQGDTEAFF. The CDR3 DNA reads TGCAGTGCTAGGGGACAGGGGGACACTGAAGCTTTCTTT.

The chain links TRBV5-1 to TRBJ1-6; D might be TRBD1 (5 bases). The CDR3 covers 15 residues. Germline CDR1 and CDR2: SGHRS and YFSETQ. V lost 0 bases to trimming and J lost 6 bases, with 10 bases between them. CDR3 amino acids: CASSLGVGGNSPLHF. The CDR3, as DNA: TGCGCCAGCAGCTTGGGTGTTGGGGGTAATTCACCCCTCCACTTT.

The CDR3 is CASSPQSGGGETQYF. Written as DNA, the CDR3 is TGTGCCAGCAGCCCTCAGAGCGGGGGCGGGGAGACCCAGTACTTC. The chain couples TRBV7-2 to TRBJ2-5; 8 bases agree with TRBD2. Trimming removed 5 bases from V and 5 bases from J; junction bases left unmatched: 10. CDR3 length: 15 amino acids. The germline CDR1 and CDR2 sequences are SGHTA and FQGNSA.

This clonotype was observed once. This chain uses TRBV10-3 with TRBJ1-1; D gene uncertain. CDR3 size: 15 residues. CDR1 and CDR2 from the germline V gene are ENHRY and SYGVKD. V lost 2 bases and J lost 1, with 11 bases in between. The CDR3: CAISEPGRRNTEAFF. In DNA, the CDR3 is TGTGCCATCAGTGAGCCCGGACGGAGGAACACTGAAGCTTTCTTT.